The present entry profiles one TCR beta chain with its context. These data come from a study of T-cell reconstitution after alpha-beta-depleted transplantation in children. Molecular barcoding with unique molecular identifiers was used for the TCRbeta library. TCRdb used MiXCR to reprocess the PCR reads, holding one entry per CDR3 protein. The data show nearly 550,000 distinct CDR3 sequences, approximately 20% seen once. The junction had 6 bases not matched to a gene; V was cut back by 0 bases and J by 3 bases. CDR1 SGHDN and CDR2 FVKESK come from the germline V gene. The CDR3 loop spans 18 amino acids.

The sequencing used PBMCs from the stem cell graft donor, collected from the stem cell graft. The sequence was obtained from a human donor who donated a stem cell graft to a child with acute lymphoblastic leukemia. This chain joins TRBV14 and TRBJ2-3, with 13 bases aligning to TRBD2. CDR3 sequence reads: CASSQDPPLAGGTDTQYF. The CDR3 DNA follows: TGTGCCAGCAGCCAAGATCCCCCACTAGCGGGGGGGACAGATACGCAGTATTTT. Complete variable domain (other parts from reference TRBV14 and TRBJ2-3): EAGVTQFPSHSVIEKGQTVTLRCDPISGHDNLYWYRRVMGKEIKFLLHFVKESKQDESGMPNNRFLAERTGGTYSTLKVQPAELEDSGVYFCASSQDPPLAGGTDTQYFGPGTRLTVL.